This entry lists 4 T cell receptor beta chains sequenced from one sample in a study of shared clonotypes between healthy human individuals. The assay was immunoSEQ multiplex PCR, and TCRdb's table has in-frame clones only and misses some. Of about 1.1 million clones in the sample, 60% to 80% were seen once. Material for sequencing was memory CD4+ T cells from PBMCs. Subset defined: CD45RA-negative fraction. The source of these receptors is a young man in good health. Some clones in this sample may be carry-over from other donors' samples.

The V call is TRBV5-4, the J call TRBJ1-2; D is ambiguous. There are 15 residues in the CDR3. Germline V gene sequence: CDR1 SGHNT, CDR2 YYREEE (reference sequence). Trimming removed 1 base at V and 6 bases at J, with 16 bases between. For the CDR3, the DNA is TGTGCCAGCAGCTTGCCGCGGGGTGGTCAGGATGGCTACACCTTC. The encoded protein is CASSLPRGGQDGYTF.

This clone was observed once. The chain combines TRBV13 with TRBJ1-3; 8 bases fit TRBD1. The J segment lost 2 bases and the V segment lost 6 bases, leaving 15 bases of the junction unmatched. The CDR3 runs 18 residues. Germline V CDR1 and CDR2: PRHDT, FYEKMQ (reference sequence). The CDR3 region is CASRRLLQGDLPGNTIYF. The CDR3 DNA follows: TGTGCCAGCAGGCGACTTTTACAGGGGGACCTTCCTGGAAACACCATATATTTT.

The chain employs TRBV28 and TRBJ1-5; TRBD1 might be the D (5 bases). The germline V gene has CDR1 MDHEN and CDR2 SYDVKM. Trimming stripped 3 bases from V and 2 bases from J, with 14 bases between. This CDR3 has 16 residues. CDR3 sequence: CASSLGGVAGNQPQHF. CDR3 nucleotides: TGTGCCAGCAGTTTGGGGGGAGTGGCCGGCAATCAGCCCCAGCATTTT.

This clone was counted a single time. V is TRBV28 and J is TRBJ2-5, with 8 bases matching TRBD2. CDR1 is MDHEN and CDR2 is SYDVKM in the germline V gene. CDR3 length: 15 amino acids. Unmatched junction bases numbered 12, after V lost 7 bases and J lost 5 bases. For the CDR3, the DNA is TGTGCCAGCACTGGGGATTTGGGCGGGAGGGAGACCCAGTACTTC. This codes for CASTGDLGGRETQYF.